These 31 T cell receptor beta chains were all obtained from the same sample, sequenced in a study of T cell responses to AZD1222 COVID-19 vaccine. Sequencing was performed with immunoSEQ multiplex PCR; in TCRdb, only in-frame clones are kept and a portion is missing. In the table there are roughly 150,000 clones, roughly 92% of which are singletons. Here the sequenced sample was peripheral blood, taken on day 0 of AZD1222 vaccination. Receptor source: an adult in good health.

The V gene is TRBV9, the J gene TRBJ2-1; D is ambiguous. Germline V gene lookup returns CDR1 SGDLS and CDR2 YYNGEE. The germline V and J ends were trimmed by 1 base and 0 bases, with 11 bases remaining between them. This CDR3 has 16 residues. The CDR3 sequence: CASSVPPSSSYNEQFF. The CDR3 DNA reads as TGTGCCAGCAGCGTACCGCCAAGTAGCTCCTACAATGAGCAGTTCTTC.

The chain has TRBV6-5 and TRBJ2-1; 8 bases align to TRBD2. CDR1 MNHEY and CDR2 SVGAGI come from the germline V gene. The CDR3 has 15 amino acids. The V gene end was trimmed by 6 bases and the J gene end by 0 bases; junction bases not matched to a gene: 4. CDR3 region: CASRVSGSSYNEQFF. The CDR3 DNA follows: TGTGCCAGCAGGGTAAGCGGGAGCTCCTACAATGAGCAGTTCTTC.

This chain connects TRBV23-1 to TRBJ2-1; tentatively, D is TRBD1 (6 bases). TRBV23-1 is an open reading frame, and its role is uncertain. The length of the CDR3 is 16 residues. V lost 0 bases and J lost 2, with 11 bases in between. CDR3 DNA sequence: TGCGCCAGCAGTCAATCGTGGGGGCCTCCCTACAATGAGCAGTTCTTC. Amino acid sequence: CASSQSWGPPYNEQFF.

In its sample, this clone was seen once. V is TRBV9 and J is TRBJ2-7; D is ambiguous. This CDR3 spans 13 amino acids. Germline V CDR1 and CDR2: SGDLS, YYNGEE. Between the trimmed V and J ends, which lost 0 bases and 4 bases, there was a span of 8 bases. CDR3 sequence (DNA): TGTGCCAGCAGCGTAGTCCCCGGGTACGAGCAGTACTTC. Translating it yields CASSVVPGYEQYF.

V gene TRBV5-4 combines with J gene TRBJ2-2; 12 bases fit TRBD2. The CDR3 runs 15 residues. CDR1 and CDR2 from the germline V gene are SGHNT and YYREEE (reference sequence). V shed 0 bases, J shed 7 bases, and the junction held 1 base outside the gene matches. CDR3 coding DNA: TGTGCCAGCAGCTTGGCTAGCGGGAGGGACGGGGAGCTGTTTTTT. Encoded protein: CASSLASGRDGELFF.

V and J are TRBV18 and TRBJ1-4; a weak D match, TRBD1 (5 bases). The CDR3 runs 16 residues. Per the germline V gene, CDR1 is KGHSH and CDR2 is LQKENI. V was pared by 4 bases and J by 7 bases, with 19 bases between. The CDR3, as DNA: TGTGCCAGCTCACGGGATCTCCGGGGGGAAGGTGAAAAACTGTTTTTT. It is translated as CASSRDLRGEGEKLFF.

CDR3 region: CASSLVYGGEAFF. DNA for the CDR3: TGTGCCAGCAGCTTAGTTTACGGGGGAGAAGCTTTCTTT. The rearrangement uses TRBV11-3 and TRBJ1-1, with a possible D match to TRBD1 (5 bases). Trimming shortened V by 1 base and J by 8 bases, and 11 bases separated the two germline ends. Germline V gene lookup returns CDR1 SGHNT and CDR2 YENEEA. The CDR3 totals 13 residues.

V is TRBV5-1 and J is TRBJ2-1; weak D call: TRBD2 (5 bases). The germline gives CDR1 SGHRS, CDR2 YFSETQ. This CDR3 comprises 18 residues. V lost 1 base and J lost 8, with 25 bases in between. The CDR3 is CASSLSGGGPDGKDEQFF. CDR3 nucleotide sequence: TGCGCCAGCAGCTTGTCGGGCGGTGGTCCAGACGGGAAGGATGAGCAGTTCTTC.

J is TRBJ1-1 and V is TRBV6-1, with D unresolved. V was trimmed by 1 base and J by 1 base, leaving 10 bases between them. The CDR3 runs 15 residues. The germline gives CDR1 MNHNS, CDR2 SASEGT. The CDR3 DNA sequence: TGTGCCAGCAGTGAAGAACCCACAGAGAACACTGAAGCTTTCTTT. Its translation is CASSEEPTENTEAFF.

The genes are TRBV4-1 and TRBJ1-1; TRBD1 is a possible D gene (5 bases). CDR3 length: 17 residues. The V gene lost 6 bases and the J gene lost 0 bases, with 20 bases spanning the gap. Germline values: CDR1 MGHRA, CDR2 YSYEKL. Here the CDR3 reads CASRRNTGGVLNTEAFF. The CDR3 nucleotides read TGCGCCAGCAGGAGAAATACCGGGGGGGTCCTGAACACTGAAGCTTTCTTT.

The chain links TRBV2 to TRBJ1-2; D possibly corresponds to TRBD1 (5 bases). Trimming cost V 7 bases and J 4 bases, with 16 bases left between them. This CDR3 has 14 amino acids. The germline CDR1 and CDR2 sequences are SNHLY and FYNNEI. This CDR3 is CASKGSRVVYGYTF. In nucleotides, the CDR3 is TGTGCCAGCAAGGGAAGCAGGGTCGTCTATGGCTACACCTTC.

This chain uses TRBV6-1 with TRBJ2-2; maybe TRBD1 (5 bases). V gave up 7 bases and J gave up 4 bases, with 13 bases separating them. Germline V CDR1 and CDR2: MNHNS, SASEGT. This CDR3 is 14 amino acids long. CDR3 loop: CASTQTESTGELFF. The CDR3 DNA reads TGTGCCAGCACCCAGACAGAATCCACCGGGGAGCTGTTTTTT.

The V gene is TRBV9, the J gene TRBJ2-3, with no clear D. The germline V and J ends were trimmed by 2 bases and 2 bases, with 15 bases remaining between them. Germline loops: CDR1 SGDLS, CDR2 YYNGEE. The CDR3 is 16 residues long. The CDR3 DNA is TGTGCCAGCAGCGTCCATGATAGCAGATACACAGATACGCAGTATTTT. Amino acids: CASSVHDSRYTDTQYF.

The chain combines TRBV4-3 with TRBJ1-1; possibly TRBD1 for D (5 bases). The CDR3 is 15 residues long. CDR1 and CDR2 (germline): LGHNA, YSLEER. V was pared by 4 bases and J by 8 bases, with 20 bases between. In DNA, the CDR3 is TGCGCCAGCAGCCGCGACCCAGGGTACCGCGTAGAAGCTTTCTTT. Translation gives CASSRDPGYRVEAFF.

This rearrangement joins TRBV3-1 (or the pseudogene TRBV3-2) to TRBJ1-1; D is perhaps TRBD1 (5 bases). The V end lost 6 bases, the J end lost 10 bases, and 12 bases lay between the germline ends. The germline gives CDR1 LGHDT, CDR2 YNNKEL (reference sequence). This CDR3 region has 11 residues. Here the CDR3 DNA reads TGTGCCAGCAGTCAGGGTCGGGTAGCTTTCTTT. Its protein product is CASSQGRVAFF.

This sequence joins TRBV2 and TRBJ2-1; 9 bases match TRBD1. V gave up 7 bases and J gave up 7 bases; unmatched junction bases: 11. The length of the CDR3 is 15 residues. Germline V gene lookup returns CDR1 SNHLY and CDR2 FYNNEI. CDR3 sequence reads: CASTWTGVKVNEQFF. The CDR3 bases are TGTGCCAGCACCTGGACAGGGGTGAAAGTGAATGAGCAGTTCTTC.

This clone has just one count. The chain is built from TRBV7-2 and TRBJ1-2; 8 bases line up with TRBD1. CDR1 is SGHTA, CDR2 FQGNSA, per germline. CDR3 size: 16 residues. Trimming removed 7 bases from V and 7 bases from J; junction bases left unmatched: 17. The CDR3 DNA follows: TGTGCCAGCACCCAGAGGGGTTCGACAGGGGTTAGTGGCTACACCTTC. Amino acids: CASTQRGSTGVSGYTF.

This clone showed up just once. The chain combines TRBV19 with TRBJ1-5; TRBD1 agrees at 8 bases. Germline values: CDR1 LNHDA, CDR2 SQIVND (reference sequence). The CDR3 runs to 15 residues. J was trimmed by 9 bases and V by 6 bases; bases with no gene match: 13. The CDR3 sequence: CASSGQGYNQWPQHF. The CDR3 DNA follows: TGTGCCAGTAGCGGACAGGGTTACAATCAATGGCCCCAGCATTTT.

The V gene is TRBV9, the J gene TRBJ2-5, with TRBD2 matching 14 bases. CDR3 length: 16 residues. Unmatched junction bases numbered 4, after V lost 2 bases and J lost 4 bases. The germline V gene has CDR1 SGDLS and CDR2 YYNGEE. DNA for the CDR3: TGTGCCAGCAGCGTGACTAGCGGGAGGGTTGGAGAGACCCAGTACTTC. Protein product: CASSVTSGRVGETQYF.

The genes are TRBV11-2 and TRBJ2-5, with 8 bases identical to TRBD2. The junction had 5 bases not matched to a gene; V was cut back by 3 bases and J by 2 bases. Germline CDR1 is SGHAT and CDR2 is FQNNGV. The CDR3 is 15 residues long. CDR3 DNA: TGTGCCAGCAGCTTTGGGGTAGCGGGACAAGAGACCCAGTACTTC. Its protein product is CASSFGVAGQETQYF. The whole variable domain, remainder taken from reference TRBV11-2 and TRBJ2-5, is EAGVAQSPRYKIIEKRQSVAFWCNPISGHATLYWYQQILGQGPKLLIQFQNNGVVDDSQLPKDRFSAERLKGVDSTLKIQPAKLEDSAVYLCASSFGVAGQETQYFGPGTRLLVL.

The V call is TRBV18, the J call TRBJ1-3; possibly TRBD1 for D (6 bases). The germline gives CDR1 KGHSH, CDR2 LQKENI. The CDR3 has 15 residues. Trimming stripped 2 bases from V and 0 bases from J, with 8 bases between. CDR3 loop: CASSPGGPSGNTIYF. The CDR3 DNA is TGTGCCAGCTCACCAGGGGGGCCCTCTGGAAACACCATATATTTT.

V is TRBV5-8 and J is TRBJ1-5; maybe TRBD1 (5 bases). Trimming left V 4 bases short and J 2 bases short, with 13 bases between. Germline CDR1 and CDR2: SGHTS and YDEGEE. The CDR3 contains 15 residues. The CDR3 spells CASSTRGHGNQPQHF. For the CDR3, the DNA is TGTGCCAGCAGCACCCGGGGCCACGGCAATCAGCCCCAGCATTTT.

The V and J genes are TRBV6-5 and TRBJ2-7; D may be TRBD1 (5 bases). There are 13 residues in the CDR3. V lost 7 bases and J lost 4, with 14 bases in between. Germline CDR1 and CDR2: MNHEY and SVGAGI. The CDR3 is CASTRDKGYEQYF. CDR3 in DNA: TGTGCCAGCACCCGAGACAAGGGGTACGAGCAGTACTTC.

This clone was picked up a small number of times. The chain couples TRBV12-3 or TRBV12-4 to TRBJ2-5, with D possibly TRBD2 on 6 matching bases. V lost 6 bases and J 5 bases, leaving 13 bases between the germline ends. This CDR3 comprises 13 residues. For the CDR3, the DNA is TGTGCCAGCAGGCTGGGACTCCAGGAGACCCAGTACTTC. Translated, it gives CASRLGLQETQYF.

V usage is TRBV5-8 and J usage is TRBJ2-1; D unclear. CDR1 is SGHTS and CDR2 is YDEGEE in the germline V gene. V was shortened by 0 bases and J by 3 bases, with 4 bases between the two germline ends. The CDR3 totals 13 residues. The CDR3 protein is CASSLDSYNEQFF. CDR3 coding DNA: TGTGCCAGCAGCTTGGACAGCTACAATGAGCAGTTCTTC. The whole variable domain, filled in from reference TRBV5-8 and TRBJ2-1, reads EAGVTQSPTHLIKTRGQQATLRCSPISGHTSVYWYQQALGLGLQFLLWYDEGEERNRGNFPPRFSGRQFPNYSSELNVNALELEDSALYLCASSLDSYNEQFFGPGTRLTVL.

The CDR3 loop reads CASSPTGQGDNEQFF. The CDR3 nucleotides read TGTGCCAGCAGCCCTACCGGACAGGGTGACAATGAGCAGTTCTTC. The V and J genes are TRBV7-3 and TRBJ2-1; TRBD1 agrees at 8 bases. This CDR3 contains 15 residues. The V and J ends lost 5 bases and 5 bases, in that order; junction bases with no gene match: 8. CDR1 SGHTA and CDR2 FQGTGA come from the germline V gene.

The rearrangement links TRBV19 to TRBJ1-3, with a tentative D call TRBD1 (5 bases). In germline, CDR1 is LNHDA, CDR2 SQIVND (reference sequence). The CDR3 length is 15 residues. V lost 3 bases and J lost 4, with 13 bases in between. CDR3 sequence (DNA): TGTGCCAGTAGTATTGGGGGGTACAGAGGAAACACCATATATTTT. Amino acid sequence: CASSIGGYRGNTIYF.

The chain couples TRBV5-3 to TRBJ1-1; 8 nucleotides agree with TRBD1. TRBV5-3 is an ORF, and what it does is uncertain. The trim removed 3 bases at V and 11 bases at J, leaving 9 bases unmatched. This CDR3 is built from 13 residues. This CDR3 is CARSSGQGFKAFF. The CDR3 DNA reads as TGTGCCAGAAGCTCCGGACAGGGCTTCAAGGCTTTCTTT.

V gene TRBV19 combines with J gene TRBJ1-2, with D possibly being TRBD1 (5 bases). Trimming stripped 6 bases from V and 1 base from J, with 24 bases between. This CDR3 spans 18 amino acids. The germline CDR1 and CDR2 sequences are LNHDA and SQIVND (reference sequence). In DNA form, the CDR3 reads TGTGCCAGTAGATCAACCGCCAGGGCTTGGGGAATTAACTATGGCTACACCTTC. Protein sequence: CASRSTARAWGINYGYTF.

The V and J genes are TRBV3-1 (or the pseudogene TRBV3-2) and TRBJ2-5; D is perhaps TRBD2 (5 bases). V was cut by 3 bases and J by 0 bases, with 14 bases left in between. The length of the CDR3 is 16 residues. Germline V gene data show CDR1 as LGHDT and CDR2 as YNNKEL (reference sequence). The CDR3 DNA follows: TGTGCCAGCAGCCATCCCTCAGGAGGATACCAAGAGACCCAGTACTTC. It specifies CASSHPSGGYQETQYF.

V gene TRBV7-9 combines with J gene TRBJ1-6, with D perhaps matching TRBD1 (6 bases). Between the trimmed V and J ends, which lost 5 bases and 4 bases, there was a span of 18 bases. CDR1 and CDR2 (germline): SEHNR, FQNEAQ (reference sequence). The CDR3 has 17 residues. The CDR3 nucleotides are TGTGCCAGCAGCCCCGCCGGGACACTGAATTATAATTCACCCCTCCACTTT. As protein: CASSPAGTLNYNSPLHF.